Listed below are T cell receptor beta chains from one sample, sequenced in a study of T cells in Graves' hyperthyroidism and ophthalmopathy. In TCRdb, the multiplex PCR reads were re-called with MiXCR into one record per CDR3 protein. The data hold more than 300,000 distinct CDR3 sequences, with about 18% observed a single time. Material for sequencing was blood. Every receptor here comes from a man in his late teens or twenties with Graves' ophthalmopathy. The CDR3 runs from the conserved cysteine through the conserved F or W. D genes are given only for firm matches. A clone size is listed for some rows: how often the clone was seen (once, few, many), or a class if it is expanded.

D gene	clone size	J gene	V gene	CDR3 DNA	CDR3 protein
-	few	TRBJ1-2	TRBV18	TGTGCCAGCTCATCTGGAACCAGGGGAGCGAACTATGGCTACACCTTC	CASSSGTRGANYGYTF
-	-	TRBJ1-1	TRBV3-1	TGTGCCAGCAGCCAAGAAACCCTGTACAGGGCGAAAGCTTTCTTT	CASSQETLYRAKAFF
-	many	TRBJ2-3	TRBV11-2	TGTGCCAGCAGCTTATTTAATGGAGATACGCAGTATTTT	CASSLFNGDTQYF
-	many	TRBJ2-3	TRBV2	TGTGCCAGCTTGGAGGGGACAGATACGCAGTATTTT	CASLEGTDTQYF
TRBD1	-	TRBJ1-1	TRBV12-3/TRBV12-4	TGTGCCAGCAGCAGAGGACAGGGGATATGGAGTGACACTGAAGCTTTCTTT	CASSRGQGIWSDTEAFF
-	many	TRBJ1-2	TRBV5-1	TGCGCCAGCAGCCTGGAAGGGATCGAAGGGGACTATGGCTACACCTTC	CASSLEGIEGDYGYTF
TRBD1	many	TRBJ2-1	TRBV7-6	TGTGCCAGCAGCCACGGTTGGGACAGGGATTCTGGTGAGCAGTTCTTC	CASSHGWDRDSGEQFF
TRBD2	few	TRBJ2-7	TRBV11-1	TGTGCCAGCAGTCCCGGGACTAGCGGGGACTCCTACGAGCAGTACTTC	CASSPGTSGDSYEQYF
TRBD2	few	TRBJ2-5	TRBV7-9	TGTGCCAGCAGCTTCAGGACTAGCGGGGAGCAAGAGACCCAGTACTTC	CASSFRTSGEQETQYF
TRBD1	-	TRBJ2-7	TRBV4-1	TGCGCCAGCAGCGCCGACAGGGACGGTTACGAGCAGTACTTC	CASSADRDGYEQYF
-	few	TRBJ2-5	TRBV6-5	TGTGCCAGCAGTTACTCGAGCCGCAGCCCACCAGAGACCCAGTACTTC	CASSYSSRSPPETQYF
TRBD1	-	TRBJ1-2	TRBV9	TGTGCCAGCAGCGAGGGACAGGGCAACTATGGCTACACCTTC	CASSEGQGNYGYTF
-	few	TRBJ1-3	TRBV5-5	TGTGCCAGCAGCGCATCGGTGGTCGGAAACACCATATATTTT	CASSASVVGNTIYF
-	many	TRBJ2-3	TRBV5-1	TGCGCCAGCAGCTTGGCCCTGGACAGCTCAGATACGCAGTATTTT	CASSLALDSSDTQYF
-	many	TRBJ2-5	TRBV15	TGTGCCACCAGCAGAGGGAACATCGGCATTCAGGGGATCCAAGAGACCCAGTACTTC	CATSRGNIGIQGIQETQYF